The source of this T cell receptor beta chain is a study of blood T cell repertoires in COVID-19 (TCRdb year 2020). In the study overall: The collaborator samples originated in the United States, Italy and Spain and spanned the acute and convalescent phases of COVID-19. The material from the prospective study consisted of cDNA or gDNA derived from T cells, B-cell-depleted T cells, or PBMCs. The samples were drawn from two sources: the first 160 participants of the ongoing ImmuneRACE study, and 1,000 to 1,500 subjects contributed by 6 global collaborators. A freely available public database, intended as a resource for researchers studying the immune response to SARS-CoV-2, is where the repertoires were released. HLA class I and class II types, where available, came from metadata supplied by the sample provider rather than from assay-based typing. The sample metadata nearly always contained a de-identified subject ID, COVID-19 status, age in years and sex. The dataset comprised deeply sampled blood TCRbeta repertoires from subjects exposed to, actively infected with, or recovered from COVID-19. Overall study results and their limits: The amount of clinical and demographic metadata varied by source and participant and was provided uncurated.

Concerning this clone itself: It lacks a known antigen. There are no base qualities to consult, and no much larger clone falls within one base.

TCRbeta CDR3 regions were amplified from genomic DNA using the immunoSEQ Assay, a bias-controlled multiplex PCR. Per the original workflow: Within the assay, amplification of reference gene primers was used to estimate how many nucleated cells each sample contained. Sequence reads were collapsed and filtered to measure the absolute abundance of every unique TCRbeta CDR3 rearrangement. For each sample, productive Simpson clonality was calculated by taking the square root of Simpson's diversity index across productive rearrangements. TCRdb mirrors the immuneACCESS table, restricted to in-frame sequences. Some clones are absent from its copies; in checked studies, under half trace to an unresolved V gene, and the reason for the others is unknown. V and J calls plus clone size are reproduced from that table; the DNA served to infer D and trimming. This sample holds about 320,000 clones; roughly 89% were observed only once. Of the sample, 5% to 5.5% is held by the ten largest clones.

The germline V gene sets CDR1 to SGHRS and CDR2 to YFSETQ. Including the terminal cysteine and phenylalanine, the CDR3 comprises 16 residues. The read is trimmed to its CDR3 DNA, 48 bases read in frame from base 1. V is trimmed back by 0 bases and J by 3 bases, and the junction contains 3 bases that no gene match accounts for. In the prospective study, participants were 18 to 89 years old, resided in fewer than 25 geographic areas of the United States, and were enrolled through a virtual design. In the prospective study, participants were assigned to cohorts based on the clinical history participants reported in a screening survey and a study questionnaire. For ImmuneRACE Cohort 3, a participant was defined as recovered based on two consecutive negative NP/OP PCR tests, clearance by a healthcare professional, or resolution of symptoms. In the prospective study, mobile phlebotomists collected whole blood, serum and a nasopharyngeal or oropharyngeal swab from each participant. Additional blood draws and questionnaires over an approximately two-month period could optionally be provided by prospective study participants. Before DNA extraction, prospective study blood samples were shipped either frozen or at room temperature.

The receptor's source is a man aged 60 to 69 who had recovered from COVID-19. The sequencing sample was made of PBMCs or T cells enriched from blood (not recorded which). The chain joins TRBV5-1 to TRBJ2-2; the junction holds 9 bases that match TRBD2. The base sequence is TGCGCCAGCAGCTTGGAATTAGCGGGAGACACCGGGGAGCTGTTTTTT. Translated, this is CASSLELAGDTGELFF.